This is a list of T cell receptor beta chains from one sample in a study of CD8 T cells in Susac syndrome. TCRdb recomputed calls from the immunoSEQ multiplex PCR reads with MiXCR, one row per CDR3 protein. The sample contains tens of thousands of distinct CDR3 sequences, approximately 96% of which appear only once. Sequencing was done on a sample of CD8+ T cells from PBMCs. Receptor source: a human donor with Susac syndrome. Each CDR3 is given with its conserved first and last residue. The order of the fields is V gene, J gene, CDR3 protein.

V gene: TRBV6-1; J gene: TRBJ1-2; CDR3 protein: CASSETQDGSNYGYTF
V gene: TRBV12-3/TRBV12-4; J gene: TRBJ1-1; CDR3 protein: CASTLQGENTEAFF
V gene: TRBV9; J gene: TRBJ1-1; CDR3 protein: CASSDSVNTEAFF
V gene: TRBV5-4; J gene: TRBJ2-1; CDR3 protein: CASSSQLSLGDNEQFF
V gene: TRBV20-1; J gene: TRBJ1-2; CDR3 protein: CSASDPPYGYTF
V gene: TRBV4-2; J gene: TRBJ1-6; CDR3 protein: CASSPKSRTGGDSPLHF
V gene: TRBV5-1; J gene: TRBJ2-5; CDR3 protein: CASSLGSGQDSQETQYF
V gene: TRBV24-1; J gene: TRBJ2-5; CDR3 protein: CATSDSQGVQETQYF
V gene: TRBV5-1; J gene: TRBJ1-1; CDR3 protein: CASSLARLNTEAFF
V gene: TRBV29-1; J gene: TRBJ2-7; CDR3 protein: CSVEVPSATYEQYF
V gene: TRBV28; J gene: TRBJ1-2; CDR3 protein: CASSKSPQRYGYTF
V gene: TRBV5-1; J gene: TRBJ1-1; CDR3 protein: CASSTTGFGTEAFF
V gene: TRBV30; J gene: TRBJ1-2; CDR3 protein: CACMGGAGYGYTF
V gene: TRBV29-1; J gene: TRBJ2-3; CDR3 protein: CSVEGSGQGRRDTQYF
V gene: TRBV11-2; J gene: TRBJ1-1; CDR3 protein: CASSLVAGEVTEAFF
V gene: TRBV29-1; J gene: TRBJ1-5; CDR3 protein: CSASTGYGQPQHF
V gene: TRBV5-4; J gene: TRBJ2-4; CDR3 protein: CASSHSPGWAKNIQYF
V gene: TRBV25-1; J gene: TRBJ1-6; CDR3 protein: CASTIGANSPLHF
V gene: TRBV30; J gene: TRBJ1-1; CDR3 protein: CAYSRGGTEAFF
V gene: TRBV24-1; J gene: TRBJ2-7; CDR3 protein: CATSPGASSYEQYF
V gene: TRBV20-1; J gene: TRBJ2-5; CDR3 protein: CSARDKGSGQETQYF
V gene: TRBV12-3/TRBV12-4; J gene: TRBJ1-5; CDR3 protein: CASSLRDRGRKQPQHF
V gene: TRBV20-1; J gene: TRBJ1-1; CDR3 protein: CSARDPVGTEAFF
V gene: TRBV6-2/TRBV6-3; J gene: TRBJ1-6; CDR3 protein: CASSHPAGEDSPLHF
V gene: TRBV3-1; J gene: TRBJ2-5; CDR3 protein: CASSQPGLETQYF
V gene: TRBV9; J gene: TRBJ2-3; CDR3 protein: CASSVEGDTQYF
V gene: TRBV27; J gene: TRBJ2-4; CDR3 protein: CASSPPPGRRDIQYF
V gene: TRBV19; J gene: TRBJ1-3; CDR3 protein: CASSSQAFGNTIYF
V gene: TRBV10-3; J gene: TRBJ2-1; CDR3 protein: CAISELGEQFF
V gene: TRBV30; J gene: TRBJ1-3; CDR3 protein: CAWWSRNTIYF
V gene: TRBV29-1; J gene: TRBJ1-2; CDR3 protein: CSVDGVGGYGYTF
V gene: TRBV20-1; J gene: TRBJ1-4; CDR3 protein: CSASFVAKLFF
V gene: TRBV7-2; J gene: TRBJ1-1; CDR3 protein: CASSSGSSGRSTEAFF
V gene: TRBV15; J gene: TRBJ2-7; CDR3 protein: CATSRDPAGPTYEQYF
V gene: TRBV27; J gene: TRBJ2-1; CDR3 protein: CATRQGQDEQFF
V gene: TRBV30; J gene: TRBJ2-1; CDR3 protein: CAWSMGQEQFF
V gene: TRBV4-1; J gene: TRBJ2-1; CDR3 protein: CASSQEPGRGLGEQFF
V gene: TRBV12-3/TRBV12-4; J gene: TRBJ1-1; CDR3 protein: CASSSAGGAFF
V gene: TRBV10-3; J gene: TRBJ2-5; CDR3 protein: CAISESPSGAAGETQYF
V gene: TRBV5-1; J gene: TRBJ2-3; CDR3 protein: CASSPWDFSYSTDTQYF
V gene: TRBV20-1; J gene: TRBJ1-5; CDR3 protein: CSASDRSLQPQHF
V gene: TRBV29-1; J gene: TRBJ1-1; CDR3 protein: CSVLTGPLPEAFF
V gene: TRBV12-3/TRBV12-4; J gene: TRBJ1-1; CDR3 protein: CASRGGRGYTEAFF
V gene: TRBV19; J gene: TRBJ1-1; CDR3 protein: CASSTSHGGMEAFF
V gene: TRBV6-5; J gene: TRBJ1-1; CDR3 protein: CASSWGQDEAFF
V gene: TRBV20-1; J gene: TRBJ1-2; CDR3 protein: CSARDSNYGYTF
V gene: TRBV3-1; J gene: TRBJ1-2; CDR3 protein: CASSQEEEESGAGVGNYGYTF
V gene: TRBV6-1; J gene: TRBJ2-3; CDR3 protein: CASSPWQGTSSTDTQYF
V gene: TRBV5-1; J gene: TRBJ2-7; CDR3 protein: CASSSNPGTSGIYEQYF
V gene: TRBV20-1; J gene: TRBJ1-1; CDR3 protein: CSARGGREAEAFF
V gene: TRBV20-1; J gene: TRBJ2-7; CDR3 protein: CSARLAEFYEQYF